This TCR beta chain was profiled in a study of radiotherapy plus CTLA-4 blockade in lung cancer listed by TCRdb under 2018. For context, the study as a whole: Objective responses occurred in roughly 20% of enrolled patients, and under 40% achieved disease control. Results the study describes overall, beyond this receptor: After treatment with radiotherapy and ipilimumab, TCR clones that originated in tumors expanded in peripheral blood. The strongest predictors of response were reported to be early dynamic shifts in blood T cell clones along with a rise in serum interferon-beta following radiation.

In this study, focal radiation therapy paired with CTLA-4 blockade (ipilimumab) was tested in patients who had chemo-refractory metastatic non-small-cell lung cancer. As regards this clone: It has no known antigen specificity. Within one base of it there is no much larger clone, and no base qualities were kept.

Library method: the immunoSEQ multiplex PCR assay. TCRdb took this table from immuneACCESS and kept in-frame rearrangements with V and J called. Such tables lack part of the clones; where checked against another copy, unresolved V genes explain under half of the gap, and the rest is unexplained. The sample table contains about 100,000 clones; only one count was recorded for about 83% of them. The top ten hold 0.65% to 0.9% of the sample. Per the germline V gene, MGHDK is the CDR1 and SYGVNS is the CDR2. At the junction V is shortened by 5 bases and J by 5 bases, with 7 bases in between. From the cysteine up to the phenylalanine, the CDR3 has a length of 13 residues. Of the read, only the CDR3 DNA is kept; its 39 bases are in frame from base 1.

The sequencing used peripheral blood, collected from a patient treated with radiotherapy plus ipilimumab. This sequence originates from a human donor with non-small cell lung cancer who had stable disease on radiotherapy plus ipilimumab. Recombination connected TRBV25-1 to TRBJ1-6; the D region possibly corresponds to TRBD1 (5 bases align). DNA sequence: TGTGCCAGCAGTAAGGGGAATAATTCACCCCTCCACTTT. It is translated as CASSKGNNSPLHF.